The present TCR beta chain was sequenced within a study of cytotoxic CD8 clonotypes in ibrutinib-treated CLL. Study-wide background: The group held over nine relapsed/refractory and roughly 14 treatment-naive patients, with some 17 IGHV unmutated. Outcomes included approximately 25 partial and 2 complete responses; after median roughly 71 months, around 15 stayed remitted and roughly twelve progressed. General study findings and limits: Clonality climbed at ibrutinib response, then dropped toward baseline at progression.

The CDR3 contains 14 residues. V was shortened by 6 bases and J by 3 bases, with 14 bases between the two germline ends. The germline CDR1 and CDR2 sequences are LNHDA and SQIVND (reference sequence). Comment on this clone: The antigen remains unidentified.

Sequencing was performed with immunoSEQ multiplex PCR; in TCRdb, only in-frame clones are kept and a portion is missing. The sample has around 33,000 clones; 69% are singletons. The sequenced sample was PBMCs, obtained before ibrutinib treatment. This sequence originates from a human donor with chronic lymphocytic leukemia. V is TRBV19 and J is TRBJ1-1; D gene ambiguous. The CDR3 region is CASRLNPGYTEAFF. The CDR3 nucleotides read TGTGCCAGTAGACTCAATCCGGGTTACACTGAAGCTTTCTTT.